This TCR beta chain was sequenced during a study of T cell changes during pregnancy in multiple sclerosis. The table came from immunoSEQ multiplex PCR; TCRdb's copy has only in-frame clones and leaves some out. Seen here are some 31,000 clones, roughly nine tenths observed once, and the top ten hold approximately 5.9%. This clone was counted a single time. Between the trimmed V and J ends, which lost 2 bases and 6 bases, there was a span of 14 bases. The germline V gene encodes CDR1 SGHKS and CDR2 YYEKEE (reference sequence). This CDR3 is 14 amino acids long. The receptor was isolated from a female donor with multiple sclerosis, enrolled in a pregnancy study. The rearrangement links TRBV5-5 to TRBJ1-2; D possibly corresponds to TRBD1 (5 bases). Sequencing used CD8+ T cells from peripheral blood mononuclear cells, obtained before pregnancy. The CDR3 loop reads CASSFDSGGNGYTF. For the CDR3, the DNA is TGTGCCAGCAGCTTTGACAGTGGGGGGAATGGCTACACCTTC.